A selection of T cell receptor beta chains follows, all from one sample in a study of cytomegalovirus exposure and HLA in healthy donors. TCRdb keeps only in-frame clones here, not all; method: immunoSEQ multiplex PCR. The sample includes 150,000 or so clones, 80% to 90% seen only once; the top ten take around a tenth. Sequenced: PBMCs. The receptors stem from a man aged 18 to 29 in good health and CMV-seropositive. CDR3s include the opening cysteine and the closing phenylalanine or tryptophan. The D gene is left open where the match is weak. Clone size is not always given. Where it is, it says once, few, many or a class for expanded clones.

cdr3_nt cdr3_aa j_call v_call d_call clone_size
TGTGCCTGGGACCGAGGATCCTACAATGAGCAGTTCTTC CAWDRGSYNEQFF TRBJ2-1 TRBV30 . .
TGCGCCAGCAGCCAACGAACGACAGGGGAAAGCTCCTATAATTCACCCCTCCACTTT CASSQRTTGESSYNSPLHF TRBJ1-6 TRBV4-1 TRBD1 .
TGTGCCGGGGGGGTAGGTGGAAACACCATATATTTT CAGGVGGNTIYF TRBJ1-3 TRBV7-8 . .
TGTGCCAGCAGTTTCGACAGGGCCACCTACGAGCAGTACTTC CASSFDRATYEQYF TRBJ2-7 TRBV6-5 TRBD1 few
TGTGCCAGCAGTTTGGCCAGCGGGGGGACCTACAATGAGCAGTTCTTC CASSLASGGTYNEQFF TRBJ2-1 TRBV27 TRBD2 .
TGTGCCTGGAGGGTGGGGCGGGGCTCCTACGAGCAGTACTTC CAWRVGRGSYEQYF TRBJ2-7 TRBV30 . .
TGTGCCAGCAGCGTAGGGGGCGTGGGCACTGAAGCTTTCTTT CASSVGGVGTEAFF TRBJ1-1 TRBV9 . few
TGTGCCAGTAATGGAGGGAACACCGGGGAGCTGTTTTTT CASNGGNTGELFF TRBJ2-2 TRBV19 . .
TGTGCCTGGAGCGATGGGGGGTTAAGGGATAGCAATCAGCCCCAGCATTTT CAWSDGGLRDSNQPQHF TRBJ1-5 TRBV30 . .
TGTGCCAGCTCCCCCGTGAGCGGGGGGTCCTACAATGAGCAGTTCTTC CASSPVSGGSYNEQFF TRBJ2-1 TRBV18 TRBD2 .
TGTGCCAGTAGTAAACCGGGACAGGGAAGTGGAGGAAACACCATATATTTT CASSKPGQGSGGNTIYF TRBJ1-3 TRBV19 TRBD1 .
TGTGCCAGCAGCTTAGGCGGCGCCATCACAGATACGCAGTATTTT CASSLGGAITDTQYF TRBJ2-3 TRBV7-6 . .
TGTGCCAGCTCACCATACCCGGACAGGGAGGCCCCTGGAAACACCATATATTTT CASSPYPDREAPGNTIYF TRBJ1-3 TRBV18 TRBD1 .
TGTGCCAGCAGTACGTACAGGGAGGAGACCCAGTACTTC CASSTYREETQYF TRBJ2-5 TRBV27 . .
TGTGCCAGCAGCTCACAGGGGGCGTTAGTCTACGAGCAGTACTTC CASSSQGALVYEQYF TRBJ2-7 TRBV11-2 TRBD1 .
TGTGCCAGCAGGGGACAGGGAGAGTCACCCCTCCACTTT CASRGQGESPLHF TRBJ1-6 TRBV27 TRBD1 .
TGTGCCACCAGCAGAGGGGGGACAGTCTTGAACACTGAAGCTTTCTTT CATSRGGTVLNTEAFF TRBJ1-1 TRBV15 TRBD1 .
TGTGCCAGCAGAGGAGCACTAAATTCACCCCTCCACTTT CASRGALNSPLHF TRBJ1-6 TRBV27 . once
TGTGCCAGCAGTGACAGGGGGCCCGGGGAGCTGTTTTTT CASSDRGPGELFF TRBJ2-2 TRBV25-1 TRBD1 .
TGCGCCAGCAGGTCCGGGACTAGTGACACCGGGGAGCTGTTTTTT CASRSGTSDTGELFF TRBJ2-2 TRBV10-1 TRBD2 .
TGTGCCAGTGCAACGGGGGGGCCGTCAGATACGCAGTATTTT CASATGGPSDTQYF TRBJ2-3 TRBV19 TRBD2 once
TGTGCCAGCAGTTACCCGGAAGGGGATGGCTACACCTTC CASSYPEGDGYTF TRBJ1-2 TRBV6-6 . once
TGTGCCAGCAGTGAAGGCGTGAATCAGCCCCAGCATTTT CASSEGVNQPQHF TRBJ1-5 TRBV6-1 . few
TGTGCCATCAGGCAACAGGGAGGGGGCACAGATACGCAGTATTTT CAIRQQGGGTDTQYF TRBJ2-3 TRBV10-3 . .
TGTGCCAGCAGTGAATTTCGGAGAATGTCATCCTACGAGCAGTACTTC CASSEFRRMSSYEQYF TRBJ2-7 TRBV6-1 . .
TGCGCCAGCAGCTCTTCGGACAGAGACACTGAAGCTTTCTTT CASSSSDRDTEAFF TRBJ1-1 TRBV5-1 . .
TGTGCCAGCAGCGTGACAGGGAACAATCAGCCCCAGCATTTT CASSVTGNNQPQHF TRBJ1-5 TRBV9 TRBD1 .
TGTGCCAGCAGCAAGGACAGGGGTGACTTATACGAGCAGTACTTC CASSKDRGDLYEQYF TRBJ2-7 TRBV7-2 TRBD1 .
TGTGCCACCCGGGGCACAGGGGTGAGGGAGCAGTACTTC CATRGTGVREQYF TRBJ2-7 TRBV19 TRBD1 once
TGCAGCTACCTTGAGGTCACTGAAGCTTTCTTT CSYLEVTEAFF TRBJ1-1 TRBV29-1 . .
TGTGCCAGCAGCTCACAGGGGGAGAATACTGAAGCTTTCTTT CASSSQGENTEAFF TRBJ1-1 TRBV7-9 TRBD1 .
TGTGCCAGCAGGAGACAGGGGTTCATCGCCTTC CASRRQGFIAF TRBJ1-2 TRBV6-5 TRBD1 .
TGCGCCAGCAGCTTGGGAGGGGGTATCGCTGAAGCTTTCTTT CASSLGGGIAEAFF TRBJ1-1 TRBV5-1 . .
TGTGCCTGGGAGTACGGGGACAGGGAGTTTTCACCCCTCCACTTT CAWEYGDREFSPLHF TRBJ1-6 TRBV30 TRBD1 .
TGTGCCAGCAGCTGGGAGGGACTAGCGTCCTCCTACGAGCAGTACTTC CASSWEGLASSYEQYF TRBJ2-7 TRBV7-8 TRBD2 .
TGTGCCAGCTCACCATTACTGGACAGCAGCTTGCGGGAGACCCAGTACTTC CASSPLLDSSLRETQYF TRBJ2-5 TRBV18 . .
TGCGCCAGCAGCTTGGTGTCGGGACTCTATGCCAACGAGCAGTACTTC CASSLVSGLYANEQYF TRBJ2-7 TRBV5-1 . .
TGTGCCAGTAGTCTACGACAGGGGCCCCAGCATTTT CASSLRQGPQHF TRBJ1-5 TRBV19 TRBD1 few
TGTGCCAGCAGCTTAGCATTTGGGAGGGATGAGCAGTTCTTC CASSLAFGRDEQFF TRBJ2-1 TRBV7-2 TRBD2 .
TGTGCCAGCAGCCGCCTCGCGGGCATCGGTCAGCCCCAGCATTTT CASSRLAGIGQPQHF TRBJ1-5 TRBV7-8 . once
TGTGCCAGCAGCTCTTCAGGGGGCTCGGGCGGCTACACCTTC CASSSSGGSGGYTF TRBJ1-2 TRBV11-2 TRBD1 .
TGCGCCAGCAGCCAAGATCTAGGGGGCGAGACCCAGTACTTC CASSQDLGGETQYF TRBJ2-5 TRBV4-1 TRBD1 .
TGCGCCAGCAGCTTTGGACAGGGGGACACCGGGGAGCTGTTTTTT CASSFGQGDTGELFF TRBJ2-2 TRBV5-1 TRBD1 .
TGCGCCAGCAGCTTGGGACAGGGGGAAAGAGAGACCCAGTACTTC CASSLGQGERETQYF TRBJ2-5 TRBV5-1 TRBD1 .
TGCGCCAGCAGCTTGGGAGCGGGGGGGGGAGCGCAGTATTTT CASSLGAGGGAQYF TRBJ2-3 TRBV5-1 TRBD2 .
TGTGCCAGCAGCTCCGAGCCGGGAAACCAGCCCCAGCATTTT CASSSEPGNQPQHF TRBJ1-5 TRBV5-4 . .
TGTGCCAGCAGCCCGGGGACATTGAGCTCCTACAATGAGCAGTTCTTC CASSPGTLSSYNEQFF TRBJ2-1 TRBV5-4 . .
TGTGCCAGCAGCTCTTTCGATGAGCAGTTCTTC CASSSFDEQFF TRBJ2-1 TRBV7-6 . .
TGTGCCAGTAGTATTTCTGGGGCGGCGGAGACCCAGTACTTC CASSISGAAETQYF TRBJ2-5 TRBV19 . .
TGTGCCAGCAGCTCCGCATCCACTATTCCTAATGAAAAACTGTTTTTT CASSSASTIPNEKLFF TRBJ1-4 TRBV7-9 . .
TGTGCCAGCAGTTTATCACAGCAGGCCTACGAGCAGTACTTC CASSLSQQAYEQYF TRBJ2-7 TRBV27 . .
TGCGCCAGCAGTACAGGGTGGGCAGATACGCAGTATTTT CASSTGWADTQYF TRBJ2-3 TRBV10-1 . .
TGTGCCAGCAGTCAACAGGGGACCACAGATACGCAGTATTTT CASSQQGTTDTQYF TRBJ2-3 TRBV5-6 TRBD1 .
TGCGCCAGCAGCTTGGACAGGCTCGGGGGTACAGATACGCAGTATTTT CASSLDRLGGTDTQYF TRBJ2-3 TRBV5-1 . .
TGTGCCAGCATGCCGGGACAGGGGGTTTTATACACGCAGTATTTT CASMPGQGVLYTQYF TRBJ2-3 TRBV2 TRBD1 .
TGTGCCAGCAGCCTGGACAGGGGAAATACGCAGTATTTT CASSLDRGNTQYF TRBJ2-3 TRBV5-6 TRBD1 once
TGTGCCAGCAGCTCCTCCCAGAGAGGCTTGAACACTGAAGCTTTCTTT CASSSSQRGLNTEAFF TRBJ1-1 TRBV7-6 . few
TGTGCCAGCAGCGAGGCCGGACAGGCCCACCAAGAGACCCAGTACTTC CASSEAGQAHQETQYF TRBJ2-5 TRBV9 TRBD1 once